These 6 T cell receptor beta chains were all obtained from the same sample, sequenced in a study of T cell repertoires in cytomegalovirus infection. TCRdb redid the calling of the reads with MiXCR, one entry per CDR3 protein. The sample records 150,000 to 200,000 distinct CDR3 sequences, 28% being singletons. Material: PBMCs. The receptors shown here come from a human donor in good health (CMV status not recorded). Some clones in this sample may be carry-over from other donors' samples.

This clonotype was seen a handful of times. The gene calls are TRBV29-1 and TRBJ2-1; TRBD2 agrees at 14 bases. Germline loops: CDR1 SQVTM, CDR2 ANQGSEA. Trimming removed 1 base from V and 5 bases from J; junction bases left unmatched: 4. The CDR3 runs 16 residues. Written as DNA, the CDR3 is TGCAGCGTTGAAGGGGGGACTAGCGGGAGCGACAATGAGCAGTTCTTC. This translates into CSVEGGTSGSDNEQFF.

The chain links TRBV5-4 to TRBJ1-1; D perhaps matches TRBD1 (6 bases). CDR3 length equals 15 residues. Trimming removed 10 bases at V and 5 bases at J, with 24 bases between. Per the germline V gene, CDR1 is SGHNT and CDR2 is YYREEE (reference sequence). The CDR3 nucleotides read TGTGCCTCTAATCCGGCAGACAGGCCGTGGACTGAAGCTTTCTTT. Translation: CASNPADRPWTEAFF.

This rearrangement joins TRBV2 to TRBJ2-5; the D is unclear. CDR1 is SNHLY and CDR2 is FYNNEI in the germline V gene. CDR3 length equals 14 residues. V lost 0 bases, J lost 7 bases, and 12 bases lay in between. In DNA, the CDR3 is TGTGCCAGCAGTGAAGCGCTTCAGACGGGGACCCAGTACTTC. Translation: CASSEALQTGTQYF.

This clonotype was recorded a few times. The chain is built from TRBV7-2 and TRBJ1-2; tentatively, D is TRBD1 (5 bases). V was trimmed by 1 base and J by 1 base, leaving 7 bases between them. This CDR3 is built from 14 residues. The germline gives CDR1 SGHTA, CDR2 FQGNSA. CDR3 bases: TGTGCCAGCAGCTTAGGGAGGGGTAACTATGGCTACACCTTC. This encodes CASSLGRGNYGYTF.

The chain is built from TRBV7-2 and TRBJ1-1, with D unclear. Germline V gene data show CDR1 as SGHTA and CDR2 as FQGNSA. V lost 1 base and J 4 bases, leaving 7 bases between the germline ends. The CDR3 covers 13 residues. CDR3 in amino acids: CASSLGAVTEAFF. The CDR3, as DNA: TGTGCCAGCAGCTTAGGGGCCGTCACTGAAGCTTTCTTT.

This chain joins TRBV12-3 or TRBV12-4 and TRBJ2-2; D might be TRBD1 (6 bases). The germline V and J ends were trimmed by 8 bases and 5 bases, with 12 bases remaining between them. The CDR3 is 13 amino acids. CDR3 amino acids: CASHWGQTGELFF. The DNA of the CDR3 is TGTGCCAGCCACTGGGGGCAGACCGGGGAGCTGTTTTTT.